Below, one T cell receptor beta chain is given with its context. The CDR3 end is not reached by the read, which stops 3 residues before it; the germline J gene fills it in. Germline CDR1 is KGHSH and CDR2 is LQKENI. The CDR3 runs to 17 residues. The ends lost 2 bases at V and 4 bases at J; junction bases unmatched: 9. The sample comes from a study of T cells in women clearing cervical HPV infection. TCRdb's copy holds only in-frame clones and misses some; the assay was immunoSEQ multiplex PCR. The repertoire shows 40,000 to 55,000 clones; the top ten hold approximately 0.98%. This receptor was taken from a woman between 18 and 70 years old with a cervical HPV16 infection that either progressed to CIN3+ or cleared (not recorded which). The chain combines TRBV18 with TRBJ2-2; TRBD1 aligns across 8 bases. The specimen sequenced was blood buffy coat. The covered CDR3 bases are TGTGCCAGCTCACCAGGACAGGGAATTTATGGCACCGGGGAG. Protein product: CASSPGQGIYGTGE. The complete CDR3 reads CASSPGQGIYGTGELFF. The complete variable domain, with remaining parts taken from reference TRBV18 and TRBJ2-2, reads NAGVMQNPRHLVRRRGQEARLRCSPMKGHSHVYWYRQLPEEGLKFMVYLQKENIIDESGMPKERFSAEFPKEGPSILRIQQVVRGDSAAYFCASSPGQGIYGTGELFFGEGSRLTVL.